The clone carrying this T cell receptor beta chain was seen only a few times. Its antigen remains unidentified. Trimming shortened V by 7 bases and J by 6 bases, and 13 bases separated the two germline ends. CDR3 length equals 12 residues. This sample is drawn from a study of T cell repertoires in cytomegalovirus infection. Study summary: The authors used CMV epitopes that were HLA-C-restricted (recently identified) and HLA-B-restricted (well studied). It was the public TCR beta signatures that indicated both CMV infection and matching HLA type. Study results and limitations: The ex vivo response was dominated by HLA-C-restricted CMV-specific TCR beta clonotypes.

TCRdb recomputed calls from the reads with MiXCR, one row per CDR3 protein. This table has fewer than 900,000 distinct CDR3 sequences, about 29% appearing once. The receptor was derived from a human donor in good health (CMV status not recorded). Some clones in this sample may be carry-over from other donors' samples. V gene TRBV12-3 or TRBV12-4 combines with J gene TRBJ2-7; D unclear. Sequencing used cultured CD8+ T cells from PBMCs, obtained from culture after CMV antigen stimulation. CDR3 amino acids: CASTLIPREQYF. The CDR3, as DNA: TGTGCCAGCACTCTTATCCCTCGCGAGCAGTACTTC.